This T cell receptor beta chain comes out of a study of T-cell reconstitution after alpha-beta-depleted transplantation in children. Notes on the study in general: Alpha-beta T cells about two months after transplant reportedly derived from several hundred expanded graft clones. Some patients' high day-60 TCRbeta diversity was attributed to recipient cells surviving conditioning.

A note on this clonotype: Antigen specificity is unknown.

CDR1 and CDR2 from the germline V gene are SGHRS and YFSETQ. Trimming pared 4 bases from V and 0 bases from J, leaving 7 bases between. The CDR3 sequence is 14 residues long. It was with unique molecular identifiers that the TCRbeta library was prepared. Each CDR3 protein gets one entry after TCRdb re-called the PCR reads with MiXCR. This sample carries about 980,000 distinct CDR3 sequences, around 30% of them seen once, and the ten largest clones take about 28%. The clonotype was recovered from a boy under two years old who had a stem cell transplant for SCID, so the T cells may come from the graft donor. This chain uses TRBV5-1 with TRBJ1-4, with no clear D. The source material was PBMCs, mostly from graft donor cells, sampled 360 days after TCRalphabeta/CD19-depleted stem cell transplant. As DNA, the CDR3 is TGCGCCAGCAGCGGCCTTGCAACTAATGAAAAACTGTTTTTT. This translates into CASSGLATNEKLFF.